The 19 T cell receptor beta chains presented below share a single source sample, sequenced in a study of shared clonotypes between healthy human individuals (TCRdb year 2020). The receptor library was made with the immunoSEQ multiplex PCR assay. Drawn from immuneACCESS, this table holds only the in-frame rearrangements with V and J called that TCRdb kept. Clones are partly lost; checked studies trace under half to an unresolved V gene and leave the rest unexplained. This sample lists about 2.4 million clones; 93% were detected once. About 0.34% of the sample lies in the top ten. Sequencing was done on a sample of naive CD4+ T cells from PBMCs. Taken with the paper, the label for cell subset or site translates to: CD45RA+ positively selected. Receptors originate from a young man in good health. Some clones in this sample may be carry-over from other donors' samples.

The V call is TRBV5-1, the J call TRBJ2-7, with D perhaps TRBD1 or TRBD2 (5 bases each). CDR1 is SGHRS, CDR2 YFSETQ, per germline. This CDR3 region has 14 residues. Between the trimmed V and J ends, which lost 4 bases and 3 bases, there was a span of 14 bases. CDR3 sequence (DNA): TGCGCCAGCAGCCACACCGGGACGCTCTACGAGCAGTACTTC. As protein: CASSHTGTLYEQYF.

V usage is TRBV7-3 and J usage is TRBJ2-3; 12 positions agree with TRBD2. There are 16 residues in the CDR3. Germline trimming cut 1 base from V and 6 bases from J; bases unmatched to any gene: 5. Per germline, CDR1 SGHTA and CDR2 FQGTGA. The CDR3 DNA reads as TGTGCCAGCAGCTTAAAGACTAGCGGGAGTGGGGATACGCAGTATTTT. Its protein product is CASSLKTSGSGDTQYF.

V and J are TRBV6-6 and TRBJ2-5; TRBD2 matches 7 bases. This CDR3 comprises 13 residues. Germline CDR1 MNHNY, CDR2 SVGAGI (reference sequence). The J segment lost 9 bases and the V segment lost 8 bases, leaving 12 bases of the junction unmatched. The CDR3 protein is CASRGEGRGPQYF. DNA of the CDR3: TGTGCCAGCCGCGGGGAGGGAAGAGGCCCCCAGTACTTC.

This chain uses TRBV14 with TRBJ2-1; weak D call: TRBD2 (5 bases). Trimming shortened V by 5 bases and J by 7 bases, and 18 bases separated the two germline ends. Germline CDR1 reads SGHDN; CDR2 reads FVKESK. The CDR3 runs to 15 residues. CDR3 in amino acids: CASSYPEGPGNEQFF. The DNA for the CDR3 is TGTGCCAGCAGCTACCCTGAGGGCCCAGGAAATGAGCAGTTCTTC.

This chain joins TRBV28 and TRBJ2-3; maybe TRBD1 (5 bases). The length of the CDR3 is 13 residues. V lost 6 bases and J 4 bases, leaving 11 bases between the germline ends. The germline V gene has CDR1 MDHEN and CDR2 SYDVKM. This chain's CDR3 is CASRVWGADTQYF. CDR3 nucleotides: TGTGCCAGCAGGGTCTGGGGCGCAGATACGCAGTATTTT.

This chain uses TRBV6-6 with TRBJ2-7; possibly TRBD2 for D (5 bases). This CDR3 contains 14 residues. Trimming took off 0 bases at V and 3 bases at J, with 9 bases between the two ends. Per germline, CDR1 MNHNY and CDR2 SVGAGI (reference sequence). DNA for the CDR3: TGTGCCAGCAGTTACTCGAGGGCCGGCTACGAGCAGTACTTC. It specifies CASSYSRAGYEQYF.

V gene TRBV5-6 combines with J gene TRBJ1-1, with D tentatively TRBD1 (5 bases). CDR1 and CDR2 from the germline V gene are SGHDT and YYEEEE. This CDR3 comprises 17 residues. Trimming took off 4 bases at V and 5 bases at J, with 24 bases between the two ends. Here the CDR3 reads CASSIVQGDFEGTEAFF. The CDR3 bases are TGTGCCAGCAGCATCGTCCAGGGCGATTTTGAGGGGACTGAAGCTTTCTTT.

The chain employs TRBV7-3 and TRBJ2-2; tentatively, D is TRBD1 (6 bases). V gave up 7 bases and J gave up 5 bases, with 11 bases separating them. The CDR3 has 13 residues. The germline V gene encodes CDR1 SGHTA and CDR2 FQGTGA. For the CDR3, the DNA is TGTGCCAGCAAGATCGGACAGACCGGGGAGCTGTTTTTT. Its protein product is CASKIGQTGELFF.

CDR3 coding DNA: TGTGCCAGCAGTGCGTCCGGGAGCCCGCCAGGCTACACCTTC. Protein product: CASSASGSPPGYTF. The chain uses TRBV6-1 and TRBJ1-2; D is ambiguous. Per the germline V gene, CDR1 is MNHNS and CDR2 is SASEGT. The CDR3 length is 14 residues. With 4 bases removed from V and 8 bases from J, the gap between germline ends came to 17 bases.

About this clone: At one end, the junction sequence differs from germline, possibly due to a read error. The V call is TRBV6-1, the J call TRBJ1-5; the D gene is possibly TRBD1 (5 bases). CDR1 and CDR2 (germline): MNHNS, SASEGT. This CDR3 region has 16 residues. For the CDR3, the DNA is TGTGCCATCAGTGAGATAGGGGTTGGAAACAATCAGCCCCAGCATTTT. Encoded protein: CAISEIGVGNNQPQHF.

The chain employs TRBV30 and TRBJ2-1, with a possible D match to TRBD2 (6 bases). Between the trimmed V and J ends, which lost 0 bases and 3 bases, there was a span of 9 bases. The germline gives CDR1 GTSNPN, CDR2 SVGIG (reference sequence). The CDR3 has 14 amino acids. In DNA form, the CDR3 reads TGTGCCTGGAGTGTGGGGGGAAACTACAATGAGCAGTTCTTC. Protein sequence: CAWSVGGNYNEQFF.

The V call is TRBV6-6, the J call TRBJ2-7; the D gene could be TRBD1 or TRBD2 (5 bases each). Trimming stripped 2 bases from V and 1 base from J, with 12 bases between. The CDR3 covers 15 residues. Germline V gives CDR1 MNHNY, CDR2 SVGAGI (reference sequence). Written as DNA, the CDR3 is TGTGCCAGCAGTTACGCGAGGGGTTGGTCCTACGAGCAGTACTTC. It yields the protein CASSYARGWSYEQYF.

As for this clone: This CDR3 is also generated by other DNA sequences in the sample. The chain has TRBV6-1 and TRBJ2-3; the D is unclear. Germline values: CDR1 MNHNS, CDR2 SASEGT. This CDR3 has 12 residues. V shed 0 bases and J shed 6 bases, with 4 bases lying between them. The CDR3: CASSEAWDTQYF. The CDR3 DNA reads as TGTGCCAGCAGTGAAGCATGGGATACGCAGTATTTT.

The chain joins TRBV2 to TRBJ1-6, with 8 bases fitting TRBD1. The CDR3 is 14 residues long. The germline V gene has CDR1 SNHLY and CDR2 FYNNEI. With V trimmed by 10 bases and J by 5 bases, 7 bases remained unmatched. CDR3: CATLGQGNNSPLHF. The DNA of the CDR3 is TGTGCCACCCTAGGACAGGGAAATAATTCACCCCTCCACTTT.

The CDR3 sequence: CATSRDRGRTGELFF. The DNA of the CDR3 is TGTGCCACCAGCAGAGACAGGGGGCGAACCGGGGAGCTGTTTTTT. V is TRBV15 and J is TRBJ2-2; 8 bases are shared with TRBD1. Germline V gene sequence: CDR1 LNHNV, CDR2 YYDKDF (reference sequence). V shed 0 bases, J shed 5 bases, and the junction held 2 bases outside the gene matches. The CDR3 is made up of 15 amino acids.

A word on this clone: This same CDR3 is encoded by further DNA sequences in the sample. The rearrangement links TRBV7-2 to TRBJ2-7; tentatively, D is TRBD1 (5 bases). The CDR3 has 13 amino acids. CDR1 is SGHTA, CDR2 FQGNSA, per germline. V lost 2 bases to trimming and J lost 5 bases, with 10 bases between them. CDR3 in DNA: TGTGCCAGCAGCTTACAGGGTTCCCACGAGCAGTACTTC. Protein: CASSLQGSHEQYF.

This chain connects TRBV14 to TRBJ2-1, with a possible D match to TRBD2 (6 bases). Trimming removed 4 bases from V and 2 bases from J, with 12 bases in between. Germline V gene lookup returns CDR1 SGHDN and CDR2 FVKESK. CDR3 length equals 15 residues. The CDR3 bases are TGTGCCAGCAGCCCCGGGACTCCGACCTACAATGAGCAGTTCTTC. Residues: CASSPGTPTYNEQFF.

J is TRBJ2-7 and V is TRBV28; TRBD2 is a possible D gene (6 bases). The CDR3 loop spans 13 amino acids. The ends were cut back, 5 bases at V and 2 bases at J, with 10 bases in the middle. CDR1 and CDR2 (germline): MDHEN, SYDVKM. CDR3 residues: CASSPGSTYEQYF. The CDR3 region has the DNA TGTGCCAGCAGTCCCGGGAGCACCTACGAGCAGTACTTC.

This rearrangement joins TRBV9 to TRBJ1-1; 9 nucleotides line up with TRBD1. Germline CDR1 and CDR2: SGDLS and YYNGEE. The CDR3 covers 15 residues. V shed 4 bases, J shed 1 base, and the junction held 5 bases outside the gene matches. The CDR3 DNA reads TGTGCCAGCAGCAGACAGGGGGTCCAGAACACTGAAGCTTTCTTT. Protein sequence: CASSRQGVQNTEAFF.